Shown below are 10 T cell receptor beta chains from a single sample sequenced in a study of cytomegalovirus exposure and HLA in healthy donors. Primers: 60 Vbeta forward and 13 Jbeta reverse. Using immunoSEQ multiplex PCR, the repertoire was profiled, and TCRdb retains in-frame clones only, with some absent. The data show approximately 190,000 clones, around 86% seen once. The sample comprised PBMCs. The receptor set was obtained from a woman aged 45 to 65 in good health and CMV-seropositive.

J is TRBJ1-3 and V is TRBV9; tentatively, D is TRBD1 (5 bases). V was clipped by 4 bases and J by 2 bases, with 13 bases between them. Germline CDR1 SGDLS, CDR2 YYNGEE. The CDR3 has 15 residues. The CDR3 DNA follows: TGTGCCAGCAGCCCACGGCAGGGCCCTGGAAACACCATATATTTT. Translation: CASSPRQGPGNTIYF.

The V call is TRBV5-4, the J call TRBJ2-5, with 9 bases lining up with TRBD1. The end of the DNA is better explained by TRBJ2-7, so the J call may be wrong. Germline V CDR1 and CDR2: SGHNT, YYREEE (reference sequence). The CDR3 is 16 amino acids. The CDR3 DNA is TGTGCCAGCAGCTCCGCAACAGGGGGCGAGGGGTACGAGCAGTACTTC. Translated, it gives CASSSATGGEGYEQYF.

This sequence joins TRBV19 and TRBJ2-2, with TRBD2 as a possible D gene (5 bases). This CDR3 region has 16 residues. Trimming cost V 3 bases and J 5 bases, with 16 bases left between them. Germline V gene lookup returns CDR1 LNHDA and CDR2 SQIVND (reference sequence). CDR3 loop: CASSMVYTSGTGELFF. DNA of the CDR3: TGTGCCAGTAGTATGGTATACACATCGGGAACCGGGGAGCTGTTTTTT.

This chain connects TRBV6-5 to TRBJ1-5; possible D gene TRBD1, 5 bases. The CDR3 runs 13 residues. V lost 5 bases to trimming and J lost 5 bases, with 10 bases between them. CDR1 MNHEY and CDR2 SVGAGI come from the germline V gene. The CDR3 DNA follows: TGTGCCAGCAGTGGGGCAGAGGATCAGCCCCAGCATTTT. This codes for CASSGAEDQPQHF.

The rearrangement uses TRBV18 and TRBJ1-1; 7 bases line up with TRBD1. Per the germline V gene, CDR1 is KGHSH and CDR2 is LQKENI. Trimming cost V 4 bases and J 2 bases; bases outside gene matches: 4. This CDR3 has 14 residues. This CDR3 is CASSRDSGNTEAFF. CDR3 bases: TGTGCCAGCTCACGGGACAGCGGTAACACTGAAGCTTTCTTT.

This clone was observed a single time. The chain is built from TRBV2 and TRBJ1-1, with D possibly matching TRBD1 (5 bases). CDR1 and CDR2 (germline): SNHLY, FYNNEI. The germline V and J ends were trimmed by 6 bases and 4 bases, with 12 bases remaining between them. This CDR3 has 13 residues. The CDR3 loop reads CASSRERSTEAFF. The DNA of the CDR3 is TGTGCCAGCAGCAGGGAAAGGAGCACTGAAGCTTTCTTT.

The chain carries TRBV2 and TRBJ2-5; TRBD2 agrees at 11 bases. V lost 6 bases to trimming and J lost 3 bases; unmatched junction nucleotides: 6. Per germline, CDR1 SNHLY and CDR2 FYNNEI. This CDR3 spans 15 amino acids. The CDR3: CASRKTSGTKETQYF. Here the CDR3 DNA reads TGTGCCAGCAGGAAGACTAGCGGGACAAAAGAGACCCAGTACTTC.

The CDR3 DNA is TGCAGTGCCCAGATCACTGAAGCTTTCTTT. Translation gives CSAQITEAFF. V is TRBV20-1 and J is TRBJ1-1; no clear D. Trimming left V 6 bases short and J 4 bases short, with 6 bases between. The CDR3 is made up of 10 amino acids. Germline values: CDR1 DFQATT, CDR2 SNEGSKA (reference sequence).

This rearrangement joins TRBV5-4 to TRBJ1-1; TRBD1 matches at 8 bases. Losses at the gene ends were 4 bases for V and 4 bases for J; bases not matched to a gene: 12. Germline CDR1 is SGHNT and CDR2 is YYREEE (reference sequence). The CDR3 has 16 amino acids. This CDR3 reads CASSVYDRGLSTEAFF. The CDR3 nucleotides read TGTGCCAGCAGCGTCTATGACAGGGGTCTGAGCACTGAAGCTTTCTTT.

This chain uses TRBV7-3 with TRBJ1-1; 11 bases agree with TRBD1. This CDR3 has 14 residues. Germline V CDR1 and CDR2: SGHTA, FQGTGA. V lost 2 bases and J lost 5; bases outside the gene matches: 1. In DNA form, the CDR3 reads TGTGCCAGCAGCTTAGGACAGGGGGCAACTGAAGCTTTCTTT. As protein: CASSLGQGATEAFF.